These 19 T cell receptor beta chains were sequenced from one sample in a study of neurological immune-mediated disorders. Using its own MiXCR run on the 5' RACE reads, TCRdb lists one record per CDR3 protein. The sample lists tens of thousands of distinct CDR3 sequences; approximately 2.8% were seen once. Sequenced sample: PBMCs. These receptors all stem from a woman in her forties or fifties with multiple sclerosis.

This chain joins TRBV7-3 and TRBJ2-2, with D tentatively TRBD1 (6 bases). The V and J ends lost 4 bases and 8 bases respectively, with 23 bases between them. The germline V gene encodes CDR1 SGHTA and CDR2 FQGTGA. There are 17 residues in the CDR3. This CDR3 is CASSSRGRTAKTGELFF. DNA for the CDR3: TGTGCCAGCAGCTCTCGAGGCCGGACAGCGAAAACAGGGGAGCTGTTTTTT. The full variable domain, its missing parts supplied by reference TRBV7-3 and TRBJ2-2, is GAGVSQTPSNKVTEKGKYVELRCDPISGHTALYWYRQSLGQGPEFLIYFQGTGAADDSGLPNDRFFAVRPEGSVSTLKIQRTERGDSAVYLCASSSRGRTAKTGELFFGEGSRLTVL.

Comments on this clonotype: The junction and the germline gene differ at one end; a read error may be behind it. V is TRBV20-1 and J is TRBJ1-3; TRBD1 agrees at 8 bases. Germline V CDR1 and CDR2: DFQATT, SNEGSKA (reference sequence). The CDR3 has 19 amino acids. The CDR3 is CSARAQDRVPPYSGKTIYF. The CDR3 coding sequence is TGCAGTGCTAGGGCCCAGGACAGGGTCCCTCCTTACTCTGGAAAAACCATATATTTT.

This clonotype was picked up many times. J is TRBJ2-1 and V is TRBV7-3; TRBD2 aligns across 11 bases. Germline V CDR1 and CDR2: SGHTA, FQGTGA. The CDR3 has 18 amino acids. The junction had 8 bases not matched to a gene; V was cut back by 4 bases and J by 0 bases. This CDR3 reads CASSSGTSGLSSYNEQFF. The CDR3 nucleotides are TGTGCCAGCAGCTCCGGGACTAGCGGACTAAGCTCCTACAATGAGCAGTTCTTC.

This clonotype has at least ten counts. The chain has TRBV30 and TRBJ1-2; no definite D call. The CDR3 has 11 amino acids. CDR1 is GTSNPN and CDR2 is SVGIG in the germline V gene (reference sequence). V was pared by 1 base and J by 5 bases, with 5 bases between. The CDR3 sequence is CAWSGGYGYTF. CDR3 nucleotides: TGTGCCTGGAGTGGAGGTTATGGCTACACCTTC. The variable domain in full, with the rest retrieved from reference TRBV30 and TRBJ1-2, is SQTIHQWPATLVQPVGSPLSLECTVEGTSNPNLYWYRQAAGRGLQLLFYSVGIGQISSEVPQNLSASRPQDRQFILSSKKLLLSDSGFYLCAWSGGYGYTFGSGTRLTVV.

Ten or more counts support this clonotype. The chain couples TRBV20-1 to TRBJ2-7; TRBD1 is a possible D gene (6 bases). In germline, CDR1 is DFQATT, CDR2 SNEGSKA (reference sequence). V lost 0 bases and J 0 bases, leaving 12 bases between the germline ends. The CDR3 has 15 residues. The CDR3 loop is CSARDRGGSSYEQYF. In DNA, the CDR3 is TGCAGTGCTAGAGATCGTGGGGGCAGCTCCTACGAGCAGTACTTC.

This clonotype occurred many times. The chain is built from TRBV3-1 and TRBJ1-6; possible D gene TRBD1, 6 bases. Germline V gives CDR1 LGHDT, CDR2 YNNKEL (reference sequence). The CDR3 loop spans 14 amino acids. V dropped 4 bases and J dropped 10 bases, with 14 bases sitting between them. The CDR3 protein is CASSPTGSGSPLHF. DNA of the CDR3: TGTGCCAGCAGCCCCACAGGGAGCGGGTCACCCCTCCACTTT.

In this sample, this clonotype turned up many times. Here the CDR3 reads CASRGAGTSGGESYNEQFF. CDR3 bases: TGCGCCAGCAGGGGGGCCGGGACTAGCGGGGGAGAATCCTACAATGAGCAGTTCTTC. The V call is TRBV5-1, the J call TRBJ2-1, with 14 bases matching TRBD2. With 5 bases clipped from V and 1 base from J, the junction kept 11 bases outside the gene matches. The germline CDR1 and CDR2 sequences are SGHRS and YFSETQ. The CDR3 loop spans 19 amino acids.

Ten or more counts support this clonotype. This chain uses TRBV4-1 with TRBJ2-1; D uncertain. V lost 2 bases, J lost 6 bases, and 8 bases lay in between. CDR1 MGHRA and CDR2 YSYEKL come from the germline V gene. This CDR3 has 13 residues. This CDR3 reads CASSQRRSNEQFF. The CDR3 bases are TGCGCCAGCAGCCAAAGACGATCCAATGAGCAGTTCTTC.

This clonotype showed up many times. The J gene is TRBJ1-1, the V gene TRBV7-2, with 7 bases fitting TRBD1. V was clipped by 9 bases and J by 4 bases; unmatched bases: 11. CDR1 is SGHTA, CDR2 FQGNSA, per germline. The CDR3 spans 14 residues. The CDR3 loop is CASGLQGGFTEAFF. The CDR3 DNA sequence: TGTGCCAGTGGTTTACAAGGGGGCTTCACTGAAGCTTTCTTT.

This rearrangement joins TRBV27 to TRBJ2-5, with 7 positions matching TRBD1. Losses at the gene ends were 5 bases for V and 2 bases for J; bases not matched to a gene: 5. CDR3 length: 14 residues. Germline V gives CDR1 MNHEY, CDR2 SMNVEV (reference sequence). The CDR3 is CASSPRQGQETQYF. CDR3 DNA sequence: TGTGCCAGCAGTCCCCGACAGGGACAAGAGACCCAGTACTTC.

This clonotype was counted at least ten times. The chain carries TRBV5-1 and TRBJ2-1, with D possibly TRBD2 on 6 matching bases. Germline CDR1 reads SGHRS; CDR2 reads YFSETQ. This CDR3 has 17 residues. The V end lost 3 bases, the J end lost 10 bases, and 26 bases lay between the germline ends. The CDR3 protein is CASSYQDTGVGGREQFF. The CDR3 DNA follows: TGCGCCAGCAGCTACCAGGATACAGGAGTTGGGGGGAGAGAGCAGTTCTTC. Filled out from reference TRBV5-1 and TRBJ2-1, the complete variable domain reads KAGVTQTPRYLIKTRGQQVTLSCSPISGHRSVSWYQQTPGQGLQFLFEYFSETQRNKGNFPGRFSGRQFSNSRSEMNVSTLELGDSALYLCASSYQDTGVGGREQFFGPGTRLTVL.

CDR3 DNA: TGTGCCAGCAGCCAAGGTGGGCCAAACAGGGGATATTCCTACGAGCAGTACTTC. It specifies CASSQGGPNRGYSYEQYF. The rearrangement links TRBV3-1 to TRBJ2-7, with TRBD1 matching over 7 bases. CDR1 is LGHDT, CDR2 YNNKEL, per germline (reference sequence). The CDR3 totals 18 residues. V trimming: 1 base; J trimming: 1 base; junction bases outside the gene matches: 13.

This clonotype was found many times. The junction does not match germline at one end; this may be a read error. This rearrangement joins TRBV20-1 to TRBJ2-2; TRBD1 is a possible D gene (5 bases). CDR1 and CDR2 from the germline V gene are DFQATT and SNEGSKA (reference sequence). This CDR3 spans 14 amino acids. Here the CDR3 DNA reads TGCAGTGCTAGAGACAGGGCGAAGACCGGGGAGCTGTTTTTT. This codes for CSARDRAKTGELFF.

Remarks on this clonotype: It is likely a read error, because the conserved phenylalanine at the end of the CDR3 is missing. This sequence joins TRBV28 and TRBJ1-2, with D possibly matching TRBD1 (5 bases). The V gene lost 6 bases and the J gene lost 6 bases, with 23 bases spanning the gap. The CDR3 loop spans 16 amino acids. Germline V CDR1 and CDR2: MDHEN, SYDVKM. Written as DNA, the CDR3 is TGTGCCAGCAGCTCCGGCAGACAGTCCCCTCCTAATGGCTACACCATC. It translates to CASSSGRQSPPNGYTI.

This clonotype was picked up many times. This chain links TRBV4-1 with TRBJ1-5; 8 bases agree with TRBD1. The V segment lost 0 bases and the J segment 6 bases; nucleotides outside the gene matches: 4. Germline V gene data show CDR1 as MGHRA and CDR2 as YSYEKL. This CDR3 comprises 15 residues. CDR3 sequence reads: CASSQDSDRVQPQHF. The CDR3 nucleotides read TGCGCCAGCAGCCAAGATTCGGACAGGGTTCAGCCCCAGCATTTT.

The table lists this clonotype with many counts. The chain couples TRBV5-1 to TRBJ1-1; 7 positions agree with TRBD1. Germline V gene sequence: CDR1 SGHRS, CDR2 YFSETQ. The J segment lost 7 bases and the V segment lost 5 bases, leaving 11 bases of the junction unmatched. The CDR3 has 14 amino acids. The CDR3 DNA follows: TGCGCCAGCAGTTGGGGACAGTACAACGGTGAAGCTTTCTTT. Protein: CASSWGQYNGEAFF.

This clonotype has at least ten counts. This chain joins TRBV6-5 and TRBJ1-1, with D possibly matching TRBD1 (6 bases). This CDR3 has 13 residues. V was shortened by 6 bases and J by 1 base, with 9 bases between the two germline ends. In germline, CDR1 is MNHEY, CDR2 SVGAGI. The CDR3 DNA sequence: TGTGCCAGCAGCCCGACAGGGAACACTGAAGCTTTCTTT. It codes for CASSPTGNTEAFF.

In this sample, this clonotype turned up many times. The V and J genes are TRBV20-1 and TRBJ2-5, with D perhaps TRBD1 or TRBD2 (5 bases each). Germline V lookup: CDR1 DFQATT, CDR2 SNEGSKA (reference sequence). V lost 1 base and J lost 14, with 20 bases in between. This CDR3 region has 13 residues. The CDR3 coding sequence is TGCAGTGCTAGAGTCGGGACCACCGATTCGGGCTACTTC. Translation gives CSARVGTTDSGYF.

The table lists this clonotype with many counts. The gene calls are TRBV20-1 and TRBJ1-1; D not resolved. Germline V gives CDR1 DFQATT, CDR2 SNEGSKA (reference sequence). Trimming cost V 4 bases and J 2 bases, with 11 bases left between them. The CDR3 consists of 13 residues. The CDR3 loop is CSAKKTANTEAFF. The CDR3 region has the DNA TGCAGTGCTAAGAAGACGGCAAACACTGAAGCTTTCTTT.